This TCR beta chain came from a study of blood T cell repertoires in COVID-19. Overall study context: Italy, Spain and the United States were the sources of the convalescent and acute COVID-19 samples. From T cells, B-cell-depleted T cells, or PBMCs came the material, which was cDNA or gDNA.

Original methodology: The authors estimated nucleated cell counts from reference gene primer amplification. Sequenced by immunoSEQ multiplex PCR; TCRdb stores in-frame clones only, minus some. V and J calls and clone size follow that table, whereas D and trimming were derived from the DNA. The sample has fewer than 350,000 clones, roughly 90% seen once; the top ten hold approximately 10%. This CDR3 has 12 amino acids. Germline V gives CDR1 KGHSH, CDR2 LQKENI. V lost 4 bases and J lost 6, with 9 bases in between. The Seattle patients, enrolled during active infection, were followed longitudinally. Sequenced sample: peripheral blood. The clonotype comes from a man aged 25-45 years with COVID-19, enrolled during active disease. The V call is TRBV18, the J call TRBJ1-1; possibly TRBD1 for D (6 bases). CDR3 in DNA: TGTGCCAGCTCACAGGACAGAGCTGAAGCTTTCTTT. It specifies CASSQDRAEAFF. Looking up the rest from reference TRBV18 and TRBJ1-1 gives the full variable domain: NAGVMQNPRHLVRRRGQEARLRCSPMKGHSHVYWYRQLPEEGLKFMVYLQKENIIDESGMPKERFSAEFPKEGPSILRIQQVVRGDSAAYFCASSQDRAEAFFGQGTRLTVV.